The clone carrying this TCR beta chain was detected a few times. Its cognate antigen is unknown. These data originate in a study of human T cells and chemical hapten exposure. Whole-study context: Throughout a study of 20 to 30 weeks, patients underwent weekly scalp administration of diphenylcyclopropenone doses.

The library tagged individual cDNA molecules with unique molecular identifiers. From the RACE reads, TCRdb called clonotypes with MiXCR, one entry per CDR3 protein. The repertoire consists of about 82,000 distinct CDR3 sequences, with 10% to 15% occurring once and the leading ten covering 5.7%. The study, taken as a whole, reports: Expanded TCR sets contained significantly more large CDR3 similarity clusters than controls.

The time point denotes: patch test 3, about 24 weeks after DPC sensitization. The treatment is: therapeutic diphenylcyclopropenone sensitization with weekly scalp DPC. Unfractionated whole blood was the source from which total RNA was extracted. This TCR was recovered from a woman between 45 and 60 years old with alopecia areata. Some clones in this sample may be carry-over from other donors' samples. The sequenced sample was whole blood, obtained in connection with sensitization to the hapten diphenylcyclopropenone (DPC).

CDR3 sequence reads: CSVGHGVGTGANVLTF. The CDR3 DNA reads as TGCAGCGTTGGCCATGGAGTAGGGACTGGGGCCAACGTCCTGACTTTC. This sequence joins TRBV29-1 and TRBJ2-6; D is undetermined. Looked up from germline, CDR1 is SQVTM and CDR2 is ANQGSEA. V lost 4 bases, J lost 2 bases, and 15 bases lay in between. This CDR3 spans 16 amino acids.